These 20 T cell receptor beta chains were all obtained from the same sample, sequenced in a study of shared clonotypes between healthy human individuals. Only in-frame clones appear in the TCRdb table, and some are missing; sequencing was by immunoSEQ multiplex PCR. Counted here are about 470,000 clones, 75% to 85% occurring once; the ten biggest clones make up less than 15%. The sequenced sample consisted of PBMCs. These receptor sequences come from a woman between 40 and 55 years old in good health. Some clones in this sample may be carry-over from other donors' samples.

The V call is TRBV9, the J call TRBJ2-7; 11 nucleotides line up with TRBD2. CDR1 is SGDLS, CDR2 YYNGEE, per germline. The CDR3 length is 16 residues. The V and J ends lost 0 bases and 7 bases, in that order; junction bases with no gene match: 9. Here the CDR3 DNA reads TGTGCCAGCAGCGTAGGAATAGCGGGAGGGATCGAGGAGCAGTACTTC. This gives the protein CASSVGIAGGIEEQYF. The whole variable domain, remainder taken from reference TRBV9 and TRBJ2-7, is DSGVTQTPKHLITATGQRVTLRCSPRSGDLSVYWYQQSLDQGLQFLIQYYNGEERAKGNILERFSAQQFPDLHSELNLSSLELGDSALYFCASSVGIAGGIEEQYFGPGTRLTVT.

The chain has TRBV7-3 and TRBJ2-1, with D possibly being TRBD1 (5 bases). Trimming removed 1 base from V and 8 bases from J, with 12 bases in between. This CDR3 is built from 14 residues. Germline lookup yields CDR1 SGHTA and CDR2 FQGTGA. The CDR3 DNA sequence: TGTGCCAGCAGCTTAATGGGGCTCGCGCATGAGCAGTTCTTC. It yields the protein CASSLMGLAHEQFF.

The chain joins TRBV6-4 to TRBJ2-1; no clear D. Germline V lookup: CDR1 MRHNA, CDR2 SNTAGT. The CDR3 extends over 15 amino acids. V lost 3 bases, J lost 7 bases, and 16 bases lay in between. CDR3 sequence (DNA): TGTGCCAGCAGTGATGAGGTAGCTAGTATGAATGAGCAGTTCTTC. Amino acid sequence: CASSDEVASMNEQFF.

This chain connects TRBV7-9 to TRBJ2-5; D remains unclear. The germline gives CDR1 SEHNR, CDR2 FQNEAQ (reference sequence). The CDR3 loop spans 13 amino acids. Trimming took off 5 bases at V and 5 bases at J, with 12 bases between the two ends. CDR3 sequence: CASSTRWSETQYF. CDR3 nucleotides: TGTGCCAGCAGCACCCGCTGGTCTGAGACCCAGTACTTC. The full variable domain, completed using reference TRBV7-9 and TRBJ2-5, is DTGVSQNPRHKITKRGQNVTFRCDPISEHNRLYWYRQTLGQGPEFLTYFQNEAQLEKSRLLSDRFSAERPKGSFSTLEIQRTEQGDSAMYLCASSTRWSETQYFGPGTRLLVL.

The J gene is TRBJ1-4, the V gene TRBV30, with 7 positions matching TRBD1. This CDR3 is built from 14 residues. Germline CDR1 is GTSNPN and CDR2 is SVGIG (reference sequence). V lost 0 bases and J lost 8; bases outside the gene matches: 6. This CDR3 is CAWSVVRGDEKLFF. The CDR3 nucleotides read TGTGCCTGGAGTGTCGTCAGGGGGGACGAAAAACTGTTTTTT. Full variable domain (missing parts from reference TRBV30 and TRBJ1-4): SQTIHQWPATLVQPVGSPLSLECTVEGTSNPNLYWYRQAAGRGLQLLFYSVGIGQISSEVPQNLSASRPQDRQFILSSKKLLLSDSGFYLCAWSVVRGDEKLFFGSGTQLSVL.

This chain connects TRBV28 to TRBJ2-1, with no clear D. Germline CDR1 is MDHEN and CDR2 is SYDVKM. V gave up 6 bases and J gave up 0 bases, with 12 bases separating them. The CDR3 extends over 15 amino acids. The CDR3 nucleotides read TGTGCCAGCAGCCAGACTCCCAGCTCCTACAATGAGCAGTTCTTC. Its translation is CASSQTPSSYNEQFF.

CDR3: CASSPDGGSEQYF. DNA of the CDR3: TGTGCCAGCTCTCCGGACGGTGGAAGCGAGCAGTACTTC. This chain uses TRBV18 with TRBJ2-7; D remains ambiguous. Per germline, CDR1 KGHSH and CDR2 LQKENI. The CDR3 runs 13 residues. V was shortened by 6 bases and J by 6 bases, with 15 bases between the two germline ends.

CDR3 coding DNA: TGTGCCAGTAGTATTGGGGCCATTGGCAATGAGCAGTTCTTC. Its protein product is CASSIGAIGNEQFF. The chain uses TRBV19 and TRBJ2-1; tentatively, D is TRBD1 (5 bases). V was pared by 3 bases and J by 6 bases, with 12 bases between. The CDR3 is made up of 14 amino acids. Germline V lookup: CDR1 LNHDA, CDR2 SQIVND (reference sequence).

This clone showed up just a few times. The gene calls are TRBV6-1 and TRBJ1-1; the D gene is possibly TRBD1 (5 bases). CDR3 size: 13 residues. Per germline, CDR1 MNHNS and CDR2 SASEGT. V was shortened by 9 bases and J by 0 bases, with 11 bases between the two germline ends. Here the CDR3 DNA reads TGTGCCAGTACACAGGTATTGAACACTGAAGCTTTCTTT. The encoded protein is CASTQVLNTEAFF.

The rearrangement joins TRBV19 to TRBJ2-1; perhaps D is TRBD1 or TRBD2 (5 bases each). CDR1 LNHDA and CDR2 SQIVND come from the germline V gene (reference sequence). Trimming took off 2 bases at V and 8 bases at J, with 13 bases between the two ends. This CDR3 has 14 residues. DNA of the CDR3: TGTGCCAGTAGTATACGAGGGATCAGGGATGAGCAGTTCTTC. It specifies CASSIRGIRDEQFF.

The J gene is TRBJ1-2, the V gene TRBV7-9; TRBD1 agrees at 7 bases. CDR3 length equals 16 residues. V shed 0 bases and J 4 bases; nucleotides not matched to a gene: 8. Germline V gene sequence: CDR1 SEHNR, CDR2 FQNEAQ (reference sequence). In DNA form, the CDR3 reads TGTGCCAGCAGCTTAGCTGGGGACAGAGGTTTCTATGGCTACACCTTC. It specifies CASSLAGDRGFYGYTF.

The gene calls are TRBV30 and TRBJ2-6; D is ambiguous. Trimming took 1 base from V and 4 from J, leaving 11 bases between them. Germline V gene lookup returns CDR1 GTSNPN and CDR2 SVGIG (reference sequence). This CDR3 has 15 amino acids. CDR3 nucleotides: TGTGCCTGGAGTGGATCTACTACCGGGGCCAACGTCCTGACTTTC. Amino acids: CAWSGSTTGANVLTF.

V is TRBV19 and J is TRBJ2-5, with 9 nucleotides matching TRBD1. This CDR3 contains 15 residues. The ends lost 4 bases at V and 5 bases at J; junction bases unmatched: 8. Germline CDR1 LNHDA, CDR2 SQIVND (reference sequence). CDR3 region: CASSKPGQGEETQYF. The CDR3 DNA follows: TGTGCCAGTAGTAAGCCGGGACAGGGTGAGGAGACCCAGTACTTC.

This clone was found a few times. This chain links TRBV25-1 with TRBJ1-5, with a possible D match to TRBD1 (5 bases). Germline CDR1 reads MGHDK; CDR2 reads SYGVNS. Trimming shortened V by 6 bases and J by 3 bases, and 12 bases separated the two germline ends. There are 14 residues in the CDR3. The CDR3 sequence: CASSPGGSNQPQHF. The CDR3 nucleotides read TGTGCCAGCAGCCCCGGGGGGTCCAATCAGCCCCAGCATTTT.

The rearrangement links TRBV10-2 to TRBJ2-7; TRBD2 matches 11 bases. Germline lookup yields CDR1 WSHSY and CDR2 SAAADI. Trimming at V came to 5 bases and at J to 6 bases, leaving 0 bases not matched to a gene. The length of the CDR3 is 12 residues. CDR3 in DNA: TGCGCCAGCAGTCTAGCGGGAGGCGAGCAGTACTTC. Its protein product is CASSLAGGEQYF.

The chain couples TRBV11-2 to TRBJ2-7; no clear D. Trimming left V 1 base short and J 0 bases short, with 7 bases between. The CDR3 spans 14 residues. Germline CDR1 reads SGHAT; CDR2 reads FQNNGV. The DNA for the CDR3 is TGTGCCAGCAGCTTAGGGGTAGTCTCCTACGAGCAGTACTTC. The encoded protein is CASSLGVVSYEQYF.

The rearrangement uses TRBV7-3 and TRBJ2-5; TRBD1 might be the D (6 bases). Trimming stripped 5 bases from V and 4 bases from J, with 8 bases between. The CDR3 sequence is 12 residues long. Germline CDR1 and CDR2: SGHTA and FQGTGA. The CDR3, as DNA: TGTGCCAGCAGCATAGGGGGAGAGACCCAGTACTTC. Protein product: CASSIGGETQYF.

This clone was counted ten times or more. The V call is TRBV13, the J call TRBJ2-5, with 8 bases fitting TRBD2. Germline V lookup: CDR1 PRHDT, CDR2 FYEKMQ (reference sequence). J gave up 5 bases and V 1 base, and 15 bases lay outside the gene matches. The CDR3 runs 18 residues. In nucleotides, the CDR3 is TGTGCCAGCAGCTTAGAAGGGCCGGGACTAGGTTTTCGGGAGACCCAGTACTTC. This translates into CASSLEGPGLGFRETQYF.

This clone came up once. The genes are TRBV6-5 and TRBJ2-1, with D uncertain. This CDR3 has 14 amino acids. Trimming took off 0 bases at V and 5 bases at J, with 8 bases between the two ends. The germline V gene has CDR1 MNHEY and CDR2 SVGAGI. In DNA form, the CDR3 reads TGTGCCAGCAGTTACTCGATCAGGCACAATGAGCAGTTCTTC. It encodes CASSYSIRHNEQFF.

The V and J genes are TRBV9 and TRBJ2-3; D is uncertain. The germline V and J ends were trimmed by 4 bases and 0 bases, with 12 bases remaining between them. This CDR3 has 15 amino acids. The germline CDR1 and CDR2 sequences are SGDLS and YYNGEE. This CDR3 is CASSSVGYSTDTQYF. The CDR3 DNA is TGTGCCAGCAGCAGCGTAGGGTACAGCACAGATACGCAGTATTTT.